These T cell receptor beta chains were read from a single sample in a study of blood T cell repertoires in COVID-19. Here immunoSEQ multiplex PCR was the method, and the copy in TCRdb shows in-frame clones only, minus some. In the table there are about 41,000 clones, around 80% of which are singletons. The sequenced sample consisted of peripheral blood. These TCRs come from a woman over 75 with active or convalescent COVID-19. Each CDR3 is given with its conserved first and last residue. Fields, in order: CDR3 protein, CDR3 DNA, clone size, D gene, V gene, J gene. The D gene is left open where the match is weak. Some rows mark clone size as missing; the rest say once, few, many or name a class of expanded clone.

CAWRWSGGSGYTF	TGTGCCTGGAGGTGGTCAGGGGGCAGTGGCTACACCTTC	.	TRBD1	TRBV30	TRBJ1-2
CASSGGGTGGQPQHF	TGTGCCAGCTCCGGCGGGGGGACAGGGGGCCAGCCCCAGCATTTT	.	TRBD1	TRBV18	TRBJ1-5
CASSLAASGKYEQYF	TGTGCCAGCAGTTTGGCTGCTAGCGGGAAATACGAGCAGTACTTC	.	TRBD2	TRBV27	TRBJ2-7
CASSLSRGGYTF	TGTGCCAGCAGTTTGTCCAGGGGCGGCTACACCTTC	.	.	TRBV28	TRBJ1-2
CASTSGTVYNEQFF	TGTGCCAGCACCTCAGGGACAGTCTACAATGAGCAGTTCTTC	.	TRBD1	TRBV27	TRBJ2-1
CASSLYREIYGYTF	TGTGCCAGCAGCTTATATCGGGAAATCTATGGCTACACCTTC	.	.	TRBV7-2	TRBJ1-2
CASTETTPRLLPGAFF	TGTGCCAGCACCGAAACCACCCCACGGCTCCTCCCGGGAGCTTTCTTT	.	.	TRBV28	TRBJ1-1
CASSLFPGQGGGYTF	TGCGCCAGCAGTCTGTTCCCGGGACAGGGAGGCGGCTACACCTTC	.	TRBD1	TRBV23-1	TRBJ1-2
CASSPQAAGGDEKLFF	TGTGCCAGTAGTCCCCAAGCGGCGGGGGGCGATGAAAAACTGTTTTTT	.	.	TRBV19	TRBJ1-4
CSVAHTGSRSEAFF	TGCAGCGTAGCGCACACAGGGTCCCGCTCTGAAGCTTTCTTT	.	.	TRBV29-1	TRBJ1-1
CAAGLGNYEQFF	TGTGCCGCGGGACTAGGGAATTATGAGCAGTTCTTC	.	TRBD2	TRBV10-3	TRBJ2-1
CASSYTGSSGANVLTF	TGTGCCAGCAGTTATACAGGGAGCTCTGGGGCCAACGTCCTGACTTTC	.	.	TRBV7-6	TRBJ2-6
CSVHDTGGGYTF	TGCAGCGTTCACGACACTGGAGGTGGCTACACCTTC	.	.	TRBV29-1	TRBJ1-2
CASRLGLAGANEQFF	TGTGCCAGCAGACTCGGACTAGCGGGAGCAAATGAGCAGTTCTTC	.	TRBD2	TRBV5-6	TRBJ2-1
CASSSGLAGDEQYF	TGCGCCAGCAGCTCGGGACTAGCGGGAGACGAGCAGTACTTC	few	TRBD2	TRBV5-1	TRBJ2-7
CASSYSGRPSDYGYTF	TGTGCCAGCAGTTACTCCGGCAGGCCGTCCGACTATGGCTACACCTTC	.	.	TRBV6-2/TRBV6-3	TRBJ1-2
CASSSGQNYGYTF	TGTGCCAGCAGTTCGGGACAGAACTATGGCTACACCTTC	.	TRBD1	TRBV28	TRBJ1-2
CATSDGKRTGPYYGYTF	TGTGCCACCAGTGATGGGAAAAGGACAGGGCCTTACTATGGCTACACCTTC	.	TRBD1	TRBV24-1	TRBJ1-2
CASSLNRNNEQFF	TGTGCCAGCAGCTTGAACAGGAACAATGAGCAGTTCTTC	.	.	TRBV11-3	TRBJ2-1
CASSQERGNNEQFF	TGTGCCAGCAGCCAAGAAAGGGGGAACAATGAGCAGTTCTTC	.	.	TRBV4-2	TRBJ2-1
CASSLLRDSFNEQFF	TGTGCCAGCAGCTTACTAAGGGACAGCTTCAATGAGCAGTTCTTC	few	TRBD1	TRBV7-9	TRBJ2-1
CASSPRDTGELFF	TGTGCCAGCAGCCCCCGGGACACCGGGGAGCTGTTTTTT	.	.	TRBV7-3	TRBJ2-2
CASSFDPYRSSGNTIYF	TGTGCCAGCAGCTTTGATCCGTACAGGAGCTCTGGAAACACCATATATTTT	.	.	TRBV5-6	TRBJ1-3
CASSEFGQPTEAFF	TGTGCCAGCAGTGAATTCGGACAGCCCACTGAAGCTTTCTTT	.	.	TRBV25-1	TRBJ1-1
CASSLGVGTGSNEKLFF	TGTGCCAGCAGCTTAGGGGTCGGAACAGGCAGCAATGAAAAACTGTTTTTT	.	.	TRBV7-2	TRBJ1-4
CASSFRAYNEQFF	TGTGCCAGCAGTTTCCGGGCCTACAATGAGCAGTTCTTC	.	.	TRBV6-5	TRBJ2-1
CASSQDNQETQYF	TGTGCCAGCAGCCAAGACAACCAAGAGACCCAGTACTTC	.	.	TRBV7-9	TRBJ2-5
CSAPGQREAFF	TGCAGTGCACCCGGACAGCGTGAAGCTTTCTTT	.	.	TRBV20-1	TRBJ1-1
CASSSGTSEAFF	TGTGCCAGCAGCTCGGGGACAAGTGAAGCTTTCTTT	.	.	TRBV5-4	TRBJ1-1
CASSYRSRGSPYEQYF	TGTGCCAGCAGTTACAGGAGTCGGGGGTCACCCTACGAGCAGTACTTC	.	.	TRBV6-2/TRBV6-3	TRBJ2-7
CARGTGGSYSSTDTQYF	TGTGCCAGAGGGACAGGAGGCTCCTATTCAAGCACAGATACGCAGTATTTT	few	TRBD1	TRBV2	TRBJ2-3
CASSHPGTTYEQYF	TGTGCCAGCAGCCACCCTGGGACTACCTACGAGCAGTACTTC	.	TRBD2	TRBV3-1/TRBV3-2	TRBJ2-7
CASTSGYNQPQHF	TGTGCCAGCACCTCAGGGTATAATCAGCCCCAGCATTTT	.	.	TRBV6-5	TRBJ1-5
CASSNGVLVAGGYEQYF	TGTGCCAGCAGCAATGGGGTTTTGGTAGCGGGAGGGTACGAGCAGTACTTC	.	TRBD2	TRBV7-2	TRBJ2-7
CASSQGAGGRDEQFF	TGTGCCAGCAGCCAAGGAGCGGGAGGGAGGGATGAGCAGTTCTTC	.	TRBD2	TRBV4-2	TRBJ2-1
CAWSVQPGELFF	TGTGCCTGGAGTGTACAGCCCGGGGAGCTGTTTTTT	.	.	TRBV30	TRBJ2-2
CASSYSRGQTYGYTF	TGTGCCAGCAGTTACTCGAGAGGACAGACATATGGCTACACCTTC	.	.	TRBV6-5	TRBJ1-2
CASSQGRGYSGYGYTF	TGTGCCAGCAGCCAAGGGCGTGGGTACAGCGGCTATGGCTACACCTTC	few	.	TRBV3-1/TRBV3-2	TRBJ1-2
CASSPDRANTIYF	TGTGCCAGCAGCCCTGACAGGGCGAACACCATATATTTT	.	TRBD1	TRBV5-4	TRBJ1-3
CASSTMERASDTQYF	TGTGCCAGCAGCACTATGGAGAGAGCGAGTGATACGCAGTATTTT	.	.	TRBV9	TRBJ2-3
CASSESRPSGMAPYEQYF	TGCGCCAGCAGTGAGTCTCGGCCTAGCGGGATGGCCCCCTACGAGCAGTACTTC	few	TRBD2	TRBV10-1	TRBJ2-7